This TCR beta chain was identified during a study of identical twins. Study-level points and caveats: While abundant cord blood beta clonotypes carried fewer insertions, memory repertoires showed no such pattern. Compared with unrelated sharing, twin-shared out-of-frame alpha sequences had more low-probability sequences. Surplus twin overlap in beta out-of-frame sequences was less pronounced.

In this sample, this clonotype turned up many times. Its antigen remains unknown. TCRdb re-called the 5' RACE reads through MiXCR, storing one row per CDR3 protein. The sample consists of about 920,000 distinct CDR3 sequences, around an eighth of them appearing once. V gave up 1 base and J gave up 5 bases, with 9 bases separating them. Per germline, CDR1 SQVTM and CDR2 ANQGSEA. The CDR3 is 13 residues long. Separately, the same data were catalogued under a study of yellow fever vaccine responses in identical twins.

This receptor was identified in a woman between 18 and 30 years old in good health. This sequence joins TRBV29-1 and TRBJ2-1; no reliable D call. Sequences were obtained from PBMCs. DNA for the CDR3: TGCAGCGTTGAAGTCTTGGTTAACAATGAGCAGTTCTTC. Translating it yields CSVEVLVNNEQFF.